A single T cell receptor beta chain is shown here with its context. The entry originates in a study of blood T cell repertoires in COVID-19. Across the whole study: COVID-19 samples from acute and convalescent phases originated in the United States, Italy and Spain.

Germline assignment: CDR1 SEHNR and CDR2 FQNEAQ (reference sequence). Trimming cost V 4 bases and J 4 bases; bases outside gene matches: 4. The CDR3 runs to 14 residues. Per the study methods: Researchers report that nucleated cell counts were estimated from reference gene primer amplification. The repertoire was sequenced with immunoSEQ multiplex PCR; TCRdb's copy has only in-frame clones and lacks some. That table supplies the V and J calls and clone size; D and trimming were determined from the DNA. The table includes tens of thousands of clones, 78% detected once. V and J are TRBV7-9 and TRBJ1-5; 7 bases are shared with TRBD1. The sequence was obtained from a human donor in a cohort sampled during active COVID-19. Material: peripheral blood. The CDR3 DNA reads as TGTGCCAGCAGCTCGGGACAGCGAAATCAGCCCCAGCATTTT. Encoded protein: CASSSGQRNQPQHF.